A selection of T cell receptor beta chains follows, all from one sample in a study of identical twins. One entry per CDR3 protein, called by TCRdb with MiXCR from the 5' RACE reads. The repertoire has hundreds of thousands of distinct CDR3 sequences, less than 25% of them found once; the top ten carry 2.5% to 3.5%. This same sample was also part of a study on T cells expressing NK-cell markers.

The sample was CD4+ T cells sorted from blood. The receptors stem from a woman between 18 and 29 years old in good health. CDR3s include the opening cysteine and the closing phenylalanine or tryptophan. D genes are given only for firm matches. Size values are once, few and many counts, or a class for expanded clones, and some rows have none.

j_call	clone_size	d_call	v_call	cdr3_nt	cdr3_aa
TRBJ2-3	.	TRBD2	TRBV5-6	TGTGCCAGCAGCGTTCCCCTAGCGGGTAGCACAGATACGCAGTATTTT	CASSVPLAGSTDTQYF
TRBJ1-2	.	.	TRBV7-9	TGTGCCAGCAGCTTAGGTCCGAGGTCTAACTATGGCTACACCTTC	CASSLGPRSNYGYTF
TRBJ1-2	few	TRBD1	TRBV4-1	TGCGCCAGCAGCCAAGGGGACAGGGTCTTCTATGGCTACACCTTC	CASSQGDRVFYGYTF
TRBJ2-7	.	TRBD1	TRBV12-3/TRBV12-4	TGTGCCAGCAGTCAATTACAGGGGAACGAGCAGTACTTC	CASSQLQGNEQYF
TRBJ1-1	.	TRBD1	TRBV3-1	TGTGCCAGCAGCCGTCGACAGGGCGGAGGGGCTGAAGCTTTCTTT	CASSRRQGGGAEAFF
TRBJ2-3	few	.	TRBV20-1	TGCAGTGCTAGGGTCGGATCTAGCACAGATACGCAGTATTTT	CSARVGSSTDTQYF
TRBJ2-7	few	.	TRBV25-1	TGTGCCAGCAGTGAACAGACTGATGCCTACGAGCAGTACTTC	CASSEQTDAYEQYF
TRBJ2-1	.	.	TRBV6-1	TGTGCCAGCAAAGGACCTAGGCCTCCCAGGGGCAATGAGCAGTTCTTC	CASKGPRPPRGNEQFF
TRBJ2-7	few	TRBD1	TRBV9	TGTGCCAGCAGCTCGTTAGACAGGGTGGGGGAGCAGTACTTC	CASSSLDRVGEQYF
TRBJ1-3	.	.	TRBV5-1	TGCGCCAGCAGCTTCGGCTCCAGGACATCCGGAAACACCATATATTTT	CASSFGSRTSGNTIYF
TRBJ1-5	.	.	TRBV12-3/TRBV12-4	TGTGCCAGCAGCCCGTGGGGGGGGGAGAATCAGCCCCAGCATTTT	CASSPWGGENQPQHF
TRBJ2-3	.	TRBD2	TRBV12-3/TRBV12-4	TGTGCCAGCAGTTTGGGAGGCCGGGGGGATTTT	CASSLGGRGDF
TRBJ2-1	.	TRBD1	TRBV10-3	TGTGCCTTCGGGACAGGGAGGAATGAGCAGTTCTTC	CAFGTGRNEQFF
TRBJ1-2	few	.	TRBV4-3	TGCGCCAGCAGCCAATTGGACAGCCATGGCTACACCTTC	CASSQLDSHGYTF
TRBJ2-3	many	.	TRBV6-1	TGTGCCAGCAGCCGGGGGTTGGGGCGCACAGATACGCAGTATTTT	CASSRGLGRTDTQYF
TRBJ2-7	.	.	TRBV3-1	TGTGCCAGCAGCCAGCCCATGGAGGGCGAGCAGTACTTC	CASSQPMEGEQYF
TRBJ2-1	.	TRBD2	TRBV5-1	TGCGCCAGCAGCGAAAGTCTAAGACTAGCGGTAAACAATGAGCAGTTCTTC	CASSESLRLAVNNEQFF